The present T cell receptor (beta chain) was sequenced within a study of technical replicates of blood from a few donors. The germline V gene encodes CDR1 SEHNR and CDR2 FQNEAQ (reference sequence). Trimming removed 5 bases from V and 2 bases from J, with 13 bases in between. The CDR3 contains 14 residues. The table came from immunoSEQ multiplex PCR; TCRdb's copy has only in-frame clones and leaves some out. Among tens of thousands of clones listed, roughly 84% were seen once. Material for sequencing was PBMCs. This sequence originates from a human donor in good health. Some clones in this sample may be carry-over from other donors' samples. V usage is TRBV7-9 and J usage is TRBJ2-7; D may be TRBD2 (6 bases). The CDR3 region is CASSATGVPYEQYF. CDR3 coding DNA: TGTGCCAGCAGCGCCACGGGGGTTCCCTACGAGCAGTACTTC.